One and the same sample provided the 22 T cell receptor beta chains below, sequenced in a study of blood T cell repertoires in COVID-19. Produced via immunoSEQ multiplex PCR; TCRdb's table is partial and in-frame only. The sample has about 270,000 clones; around 85% are singletons. Material for sequencing was PBMCs or T cells enriched from blood (not recorded which). These TCRs come from a woman between 45 and 65 years old with acute COVID-19.

The chain employs TRBV15 and TRBJ1-4; 7 bases agree with TRBD1. Per the germline V gene, CDR1 is LNHNV and CDR2 is YYDKDF (reference sequence). V dropped 6 bases and J dropped 7; count of bases not matched to a gene: 8. The CDR3 length is 14 residues. The CDR3 protein is CATRDRAGGEKLFF. The CDR3 DNA reads TGTGCCACCAGGGATAGGGCAGGGGGTGAAAAACTGTTTTTT.

This clone was found a few times. The chain is built from TRBV5-1 and TRBJ2-3, with TRBD2 identical over 13 bases. The J segment lost 2 bases and the V segment lost 3 bases, leaving 3 bases of the junction unmatched. CDR3 size: 16 residues. From germline, CDR1 is SGHRS and CDR2 YFSETQ. The CDR3 DNA reads TGCGCCAGCAGCTGGGGACTAGCGGGGCCCACAGATACGCAGTATTTT. Its translation: CASSWGLAGPTDTQYF.

This clone was picked up a small number of times. The gene calls are TRBV6-5 and TRBJ1-6; D not certain. There are 12 residues in the CDR3. The germline V and J ends were trimmed by 9 bases and 8 bases, with 11 bases remaining between them. Germline assignment: CDR1 MNHEY and CDR2 SVGAGI. CDR3 loop: CASGLGDSPLHF. The CDR3 bases are TGTGCCAGTGGTCTCGGGGATTCACCCCTCCACTTT.

The rearrangement uses TRBV19 and TRBJ1-2; D might be TRBD1 (5 bases). This CDR3 region has 14 residues. From germline, CDR1 is LNHDA and CDR2 SQIVND (reference sequence). V lost 7 bases, J lost 1 base, and 13 bases lay in between. The CDR3 reads CASTGTGLNYGYTF. The CDR3 DNA reads as TGTGCCAGTACAGGGACGGGACTTAACTATGGCTACACCTTC.

The chain links TRBV7-2 to TRBJ1-2; no clear D. Germline CDR1 SGHTA, CDR2 FQGNSA. V was trimmed by 0 bases and J by 5 bases, leaving 10 bases between them. The CDR3 loop spans 14 amino acids. The CDR3 DNA follows: TGTGCCAGCAGCTTAGCGCGGCAGTCGTATGGCTACACCTTC. The encoded protein is CASSLARQSYGYTF. The full variable domain, its missing parts supplied by reference TRBV7-2 and TRBJ1-2, is GAGVSQSPSNKVTEKGKDVELRCDPISGHTALYWYRQSLGQGLEFLIYFQGNSAPDKSGLPSDRFSAERTGGSVSTLTIQRTQQEDSAVYLCASSLARQSYGYTFGSGTRLTVV.

This chain joins TRBV6-5 and TRBJ1-5, with TRBD1 matching over 8 bases. The CDR3 is 15 residues long. Germline assignment: CDR1 MNHEY and CDR2 SVGAGI. V lost 6 bases to trimming and J lost 5 bases; unmatched junction nucleotides: 9. Here the CDR3 DNA reads TGTGCCAGCAGAGCGACAGGGGATTGGTATCAGCCCCAGCATTTT. Translated: CASRATGDWYQPQHF.

The chain combines TRBV5-1 with TRBJ2-7, with unresolved D. Germline V gives CDR1 SGHRS, CDR2 YFSETQ. This CDR3 has 11 amino acids. Between the trimmed V and J ends, which lost 6 bases and 4 bases, there was a span of 8 bases. The DNA of the CDR3 is TGCGCCAGCACCCTAGGATACGAGCAGTACTTC. Protein product: CASTLGYEQYF.

V and J are TRBV2 and TRBJ2-7, with D perhaps TRBD1 (6 bases). Trimming cost V 10 bases and J 11 bases, with 18 bases left between them. CDR1 and CDR2 from the germline V gene are SNHLY and FYNNEI. This CDR3 is built from 11 residues. Here the CDR3 DNA reads TGTGCCACCCGATTTGGGGACAAGAAGTACTTC. It encodes CATRFGDKKYF. The entire variable domain, with the rest obtained from reference TRBV2 and TRBJ2-7, is as follows: EPEVTQTPSHQVTQMGQEVILRCVPISNHLYFYWYRQILGQKVEFLVSFYNNEISEKSEIFDDQFSVERPDGSNFTLKIRSTKLEDSAMYFCATRFGDKKYFGPGTRLTVT.

CDR3 in DNA: TGTGCCAGCAGCTTATCTGGAGTCGAGCAGTACTTC. Translation gives CASSLSGVEQYF. V and J are TRBV13 and TRBJ2-7, with D uncertain. The germline CDR1 and CDR2 sequences are PRHDT and FYEKMQ (reference sequence). The CDR3 is 12 residues long. V shed 2 bases and J shed 6 bases, with 8 bases lying between them.

CDR3 loop: CASSHRGLGNTIYF. For the CDR3, the DNA is TGTGCCAGCAGCCACAGGGGGCTTGGAAACACCATATATTTT. This chain uses TRBV11-1 with TRBJ1-3; the match to TRBD1 covers 9 bases. The CDR3 runs 14 residues. CDR1 SGHAT and CDR2 FQDESV come from the germline V gene (reference sequence). The V segment lost 5 bases and the J segment 3 bases; nucleotides outside the gene matches: 2.

This chain joins TRBV2 and TRBJ2-2; 7 bases match TRBD1. V was clipped by 4 bases and J by 7 bases; unmatched bases: 3. The CDR3 has 13 residues. Germline lookup yields CDR1 SNHLY and CDR2 FYNNEI. The CDR3 sequence: CASSGDRVGELFF. CDR3 sequence (DNA): TGTGCCAGCAGTGGTGACAGGGTCGGGGAGCTGTTTTTT.

The rearrangement uses TRBV29-1 and TRBJ1-2, with 9 positions matching TRBD1. The CDR3 spans 15 residues. V lost 7 bases to trimming and J lost 2 bases; unmatched junction nucleotides: 11. In germline, CDR1 is SQVTM, CDR2 ANQGSEA. The CDR3 spells CSGGSGTGSNYGYTF. The CDR3 nucleotides are TGCAGCGGTGGATCCGGGACAGGGAGCAACTATGGCTACACCTTC.

The J gene is TRBJ1-4, the V gene TRBV7-9; D not resolved. V lost 2 bases to trimming and J lost 2 bases, with 9 bases between them. Per the germline V gene, CDR1 is SEHNR and CDR2 is FQNEAQ (reference sequence). The CDR3 has 15 amino acids. The CDR3 here is CASSLKGGTNEKLFF. In DNA form, the CDR3 reads TGTGCCAGCAGCTTAAAAGGAGGGACTAATGAAAAACTGTTTTTT.

The chain uses TRBV14 and TRBJ2-3; 10 nucleotides align to TRBD2. This CDR3 spans 15 amino acids. The J segment lost 4 bases and the V segment lost 2 bases, leaving 3 bases of the junction unmatched. Per germline, CDR1 SGHDN and CDR2 FVKESK. This CDR3 reads CASSQQRGGADTQYF. In nucleotides, the CDR3 is TGTGCCAGCAGCCAACAGCGGGGGGGCGCAGATACGCAGTATTTT.

The chain employs TRBV4-1 and TRBJ1-2; D gene uncertain. Trimming took off 1 base at V and 1 base at J, with 7 bases between the two ends. The V gene's germline CDR1 is MGHRA and CDR2 YSYEKL. CDR3 length: 14 residues. In DNA form, the CDR3 reads TGCGCCAGCAGCCAAGGGGGAGGTAACTATGGCTACACCTTC. It codes for CASSQGGGNYGYTF.

The CDR3 loop reads CASSSTVNTEAFF. The CDR3 DNA sequence: TGTGCCAGCAGCTCGACAGTAAACACTGAAGCTTTCTTT. This chain joins TRBV7-6 and TRBJ1-1; D is perhaps TRBD1 (5 bases). The CDR3 loop spans 13 amino acids. Germline CDR1 reads SGHVS; CDR2 reads FNYEAQ. The V end lost 4 bases, the J end lost 2 bases, and 8 bases lay between the germline ends.

This sequence joins TRBV9 and TRBJ1-1, with 7 bases lining up with TRBD1. CDR1 and CDR2 from the germline V gene are SGDLS and YYNGEE. The CDR3 runs 12 residues. The V segment lost 0 bases and the J segment 11 bases; nucleotides outside the gene matches: 4. The CDR3 DNA is TGTGCCAGCAGCGTAGGACAGGGAAGGGCTTTCTTT. Translating it yields CASSVGQGRAFF.

This clone was picked up one time. The DNA for the CDR3 is TGTGCCAGCAGCTTAGCCAGTTACAGGGCGAACACCGGGGAGCTGTTTTTT. Its translation is CASSLASYRANTGELFF. This chain connects TRBV7-9 to TRBJ2-2; D may be TRBD1 (6 bases). The V end was cut by 0 bases, the J end by 0 bases, with 11 bases between. Germline CDR1 is SEHNR and CDR2 is FQNEAQ (reference sequence). The CDR3 consists of 17 residues. Full variable domain (outside the CDR3, taken from reference TRBV7-9 and TRBJ2-2): DTGVSQNPRHKITKRGQNVTFRCDPISEHNRLYWYRQTLGQGPEFLTYFQNEAQLEKSRLLSDRFSAERPKGSFSTLEIQRTEQGDSAMYLCASSLASYRANTGELFFGEGSRLTVL.

This chain uses TRBV29-1 with TRBJ1-4; tentatively, D is TRBD1 (5 bases). This CDR3 comprises 13 residues. The germline V and J ends were trimmed by 7 bases and 2 bases, with 11 bases remaining between them. CDR1 SQVTM and CDR2 ANQGSEA come from the germline V gene. CDR3 residues: CSAWGGTNEKLFF. The CDR3 DNA sequence: TGCAGCGCGTGGGGGGGGACTAATGAAAAACTGTTTTTT. The whole variable domain, filled in from reference TRBV29-1 and TRBJ1-4, reads SAVISQKPSRDICQRGTSLTIQCQVDSQVTMMFWYRQQPGQSLTLIATANQGSEATYESGFVIDKFPISRPNLTFSTLTVSNMSPEDSSIYLCSAWGGTNEKLFFGSGTQLSVL.

CDR3 protein: CASSLVGAGIQETQYF. CDR3 bases: TGTGCCAGCAGCTTAGTAGGAGCGGGGATCCAAGAGACCCAGTACTTC. This sequence joins TRBV7-2 and TRBJ2-5, with 7 nucleotides matching TRBD2. This CDR3 is 16 amino acids long. CDR1 and CDR2 from the germline V gene are SGHTA and FQGNSA. Trimming removed 1 base from V and 1 base from J; junction bases left unmatched: 6.

The chain joins TRBV6-6 to TRBJ2-7; D possibly corresponds to TRBD1 (6 bases). Germline V gives CDR1 MNHNY, CDR2 SVGAGI (reference sequence). Trimming cost V 6 bases and J 4 bases, with 22 bases left between them. The CDR3 totals 16 residues. The CDR3 reads CASRHSQGRQSYEQYF. CDR3 DNA: TGTGCCAGCAGACATTCCCAGGGGCGGCAATCATACGAGCAGTACTTC.

Here the CDR3 reads CASSLSSQGQGNSPLHF. DNA of the CDR3: TGTGCCAGCAGTTTATCGAGTCAGGGACAGGGTAATTCACCCCTCCACTTT. The rearrangement uses TRBV27 and TRBJ1-6; TRBD1 agrees at 9 bases. The CDR3 runs 17 residues. Germline assignment: CDR1 MNHEY and CDR2 SMNVEV (reference sequence). V lost 0 bases to trimming and J lost 6 bases; unmatched junction nucleotides: 6.